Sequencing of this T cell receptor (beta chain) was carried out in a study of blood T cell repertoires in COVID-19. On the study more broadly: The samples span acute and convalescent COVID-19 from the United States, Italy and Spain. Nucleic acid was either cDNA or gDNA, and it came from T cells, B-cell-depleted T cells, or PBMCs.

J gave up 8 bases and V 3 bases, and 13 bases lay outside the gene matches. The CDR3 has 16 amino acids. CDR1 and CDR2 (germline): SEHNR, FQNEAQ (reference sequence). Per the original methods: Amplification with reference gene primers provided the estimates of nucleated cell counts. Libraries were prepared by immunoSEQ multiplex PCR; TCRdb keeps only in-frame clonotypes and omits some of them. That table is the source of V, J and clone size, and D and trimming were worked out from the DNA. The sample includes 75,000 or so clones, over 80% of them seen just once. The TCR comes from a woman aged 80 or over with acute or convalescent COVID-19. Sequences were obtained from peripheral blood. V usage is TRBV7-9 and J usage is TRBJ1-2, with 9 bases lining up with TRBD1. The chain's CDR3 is CASSFQPKTGGYGYTF. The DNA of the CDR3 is TGTGCCAGCAGCTTCCAACCCAAGACAGGGGGATACGGCTACACCTTC. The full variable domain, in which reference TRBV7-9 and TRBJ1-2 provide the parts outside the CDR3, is DTGVSQNPRHKITKRGQNVTFRCDPISEHNRLYWYRQTLGQGPEFLTYFQNEAQLEKSRLLSDRFSAERPKGSFSTLEIQRTEQGDSAMYLCASSFQPKTGGYGYTFGSGTRLTVV.